The next 17 T cell receptor beta chains were all read from a single sample in a study of blood T cell repertoires in COVID-19. Some clones are missing from TCRdb's copy, which holds only in-frame ones; the method was immunoSEQ multiplex PCR. The sample records nearly 350,000 clones, around 87% being singletons. The specimen was peripheral blood. The receptors derive from a woman between 50 and 59 years old with COVID-19, enrolled during active disease.

This clone was seen a single time. The genes are TRBV29-1 and TRBJ1-4, with D perhaps matching TRBD1 (6 bases). V dropped 6 bases and J dropped 0 bases, with 8 bases sitting between them. Germline CDR1 is SQVTM and CDR2 is ANQGSEA. The CDR3 contains 13 residues. CDR3 residues: CSVTGATNEKLFF. Written as DNA, the CDR3 is TGCAGCGTGACAGGTGCAACTAATGAAAAACTGTTTTTT.

V is TRBV18 and J is TRBJ2-1, with 8 bases aligning to TRBD2. Germline V gene lookup returns CDR1 KGHSH and CDR2 LQKENI. The ends lost 6 bases at V and 9 bases at J; junction bases unmatched: 1. The length of the CDR3 is 11 residues. CDR3 bases: TGTGCCAGCTCTCGGGAGGGTGAGCAGTTCTTC. It encodes CASSREGEQFF.

This clone was counted at least ten times. In nucleotides, the CDR3 is TGTGCCAGCGGGCGGGAGGTATCCTACGAGCAGTACTTC. Its translation is CASGREVSYEQYF. V usage is TRBV6-5 and J usage is TRBJ2-7; 8 bases align to TRBD2. This CDR3 has 13 amino acids. Germline V gene data show CDR1 as MNHEY and CDR2 as SVGAGI. The J segment lost 1 base and the V segment lost 8 bases, leaving 4 bases of the junction unmatched.

The chain joins TRBV18 to TRBJ2-7; unclear D gene. Germline-derived CDR1 and CDR2 are KGHSH and LQKENI. The CDR3 has 15 amino acids. Trimming left V 2 bases short and J 0 bases short, with 11 bases between. CDR3: CASSPGDPSSYEQYF. In DNA, the CDR3 is TGTGCCAGCTCACCAGGAGACCCGAGCTCCTACGAGCAGTACTTC. Full variable domain (missing parts from reference TRBV18 and TRBJ2-7): NAGVMQNPRHLVRRRGQEARLRCSPMKGHSHVYWYRQLPEEGLKFMVYLQKENIIDESGMPKERFSAEFPKEGPSILRIQQVVRGDSAAYFCASSPGDPSSYEQYFGPGTRLTVT.

The rearrangement uses TRBV3-1 (or the pseudogene TRBV3-2) and TRBJ2-7, with D hard to call. The V gene's germline CDR1 is LGHDT and CDR2 YNNKEL (reference sequence). This CDR3 region has 14 residues. The germline V and J ends were trimmed by 1 base and 6 bases, with 13 bases remaining between them. CDR3 DNA: TGTGCCAGCAGCCAAGGTACTGCTCGAGGCGAGCAGTACTTC. It specifies CASSQGTARGEQYF.

The rearrangement joins TRBV27 to TRBJ2-7; 7 nucleotides align to TRBD1. V shed 6 bases and J 2 bases; nucleotides not matched to a gene: 4. Germline lookup yields CDR1 MNHEY and CDR2 SMNVEV (reference sequence). CDR3 length: 13 amino acids. In nucleotides, the CDR3 is TGTGCCAGCAGGACAGGGTTCGCCTACGAGCAGTACTTC. It codes for CASRTGFAYEQYF.

A single count supports this clone. V usage is TRBV7-2 and J usage is TRBJ2-1, with D possibly matching TRBD2 (6 bases). V shed 1 base and J shed 7 bases, with 14 bases lying between them. The CDR3 is 15 residues long. CDR1 and CDR2 (germline): SGHTA, FQGNSA. The CDR3 sequence: CASSLGFSGTNEQFF. CDR3 sequence (DNA): TGTGCCAGCAGCTTAGGTTTTAGCGGAACGAATGAGCAGTTCTTC.

The genes are TRBV6-5 and TRBJ2-7; 9 positions match TRBD2. CDR1 is MNHEY, CDR2 SVGAGI, per germline. The V segment lost 6 bases and the J segment 4 bases; nucleotides outside the gene matches: 7. The CDR3 covers 14 residues. CDR3 sequence reads: CASSRTSAPYEQYF. The CDR3 bases are TGTGCCAGCAGCCGGACTAGCGCACCGTACGAGCAGTACTTC.

This rearrangement joins TRBV6-5 to TRBJ1-1, with TRBD1 as a possible D gene (6 bases). Germline V gene sequence: CDR1 MNHEY, CDR2 SVGAGI. CDR3 length: 16 residues. Trimming took 4 bases from V and 5 from J, leaving 20 bases between them. The chain's CDR3 is CASSSPGHLVGTEAFF. The CDR3 DNA sequence: TGTGCCAGCAGTTCCCCGGGACACCTCGTTGGGACTGAAGCTTTCTTT.

V gene TRBV7-2 combines with J gene TRBJ2-1; D unresolved. V lost 1 base and J 7 bases, leaving 20 bases between the germline ends. This CDR3 has 17 residues. In germline, CDR1 is SGHTA, CDR2 FQGNSA. CDR3 sequence (DNA): TGTGCCAGCAGCTTAGTTAGTGTCTGGCAGCTAGGAAATGAGCAGTTCTTC. Encoded protein: CASSLVSVWQLGNEQFF.

The rearrangement joins TRBV15 to TRBJ1-2; 8 positions match TRBD1. V lost 0 bases to trimming and J lost 8 bases; unmatched junction nucleotides: 11. This CDR3 has 16 residues. Germline loops: CDR1 LNHNV, CDR2 YYDKDF (reference sequence). CDR3 amino acids: CATSRDRDRGDLGYTF. CDR3 DNA sequence: TGTGCCACCAGCAGAGATCGTGACAGGGGAGATCTCGGCTACACCTTC.

The V gene is TRBV7-6, the J gene TRBJ2-2; 16 bases are shared with TRBD2. The germline gives CDR1 SGHVS, CDR2 FNYEAQ. The CDR3 spans 15 residues. V was pared by 8 bases and J by 6 bases, with 3 bases of the junction left unmatched. In DNA, the CDR3 is TGTGCCAGCTCCGGGACTAGCGGGAGGGCCGGGGAGCTGTTTTTT. This codes for CASSGTSGRAGELFF. The full variable domain, completed using reference TRBV7-6 and TRBJ2-2, is GAGVSQSPRYKVTKRGQDVALRCDPISGHVSLYWYRQALGQGPEFLTYFNYEAQQDKSGLPNDRFSAERPEGSISTLTIQRTEQRDSAMYRCASSGTSGRAGELFFGEGSRLTVL.

The chain joins TRBV7-8 to TRBJ2-5; 7 bases line up with TRBD2. The germline CDR1 and CDR2 sequences are SGHVS and FQNEAQ. This CDR3 is built from 16 residues. The ends lost 5 bases at V and 3 bases at J; junction bases unmatched: 12. CDR3 in amino acids: CASSALPGSGKETQYF. The CDR3 nucleotides read TGTGCCAGCAGCGCCCTACCGGGGAGCGGGAAAGAGACCCAGTACTTC.

CDR3 DNA sequence: TGTGCCAGCAGTTTAGGTGTAGCAGAGACCCAGTACTTC. Its translation is CASSLGVAETQYF. The chain carries TRBV12-3 or TRBV12-4 and TRBJ2-5; D remains unclear. The CDR3 consists of 13 residues. V lost 1 base and J 4 bases, leaving 7 bases between the germline ends.

The chain is built from TRBV4-1 and TRBJ2-3; 8 bases align to TRBD2. Trimming took 0 bases from V and 1 from J; bases not matched to a gene: 12. Germline V gives CDR1 MGHRA, CDR2 YSYEKL. This CDR3 contains 19 residues. Here the CDR3 DNA reads TGCGCCAGCAGCCAAGATGCGACTAGCGCTACGGATGGCACAGATACGCAGTATTTT. Amino acids: CASSQDATSATDGTDTQYF.

This chain connects TRBV2 to TRBJ1-1; D is perhaps TRBD1 (6 bases). Germline V gives CDR1 SNHLY, CDR2 FYNNEI. V shed 6 bases and J shed 5 bases, with 7 bases lying between them. The CDR3 loop spans 11 amino acids. CDR3 DNA sequence: TGTGCCAGCAGAGGGGGTACTGAAGCTTTCTTT. Amino acids: CASRGGTEAFF.

The rearrangement links TRBV11-2 to TRBJ2-3; TRBD1 matches 7 bases. Looked up from germline, CDR1 is SGHAT and CDR2 is FQNNGV. The ends lost 5 bases at V and 0 bases at J; junction bases unmatched: 8. The CDR3 runs to 16 residues. The DNA for the CDR3 is TGTGCCAGCAGCCGGGACAGCAGACCTAGCACAGATACGCAGTATTTT. It encodes CASSRDSRPSTDTQYF.